This TCR beta chain was recorded in a study of T cells in localized non-small cell lung cancer. Study results and limitations: Because only a single region of the tumor was sequenced, heterogeneity remains possible. Of the top 100 tumor clones, median around 60 were in adjacent lung, approximately 30 among its top 100. Blood T cell density predicted longer survival; adjacent-lung clonality, shorter. Adjacent uninvolved lung tissue had the highest T cell clonality, exceeding tumor.

The protocol was immunoSEQ multiplex PCR, while the TCRdb copy is restricted to in-frame clones and leaves out a portion. The sample holds some 50,000 clones, 81% seen once. As to this clone: Its antigen is not identified.

CDR1 and CDR2 from the germline V gene are GTSNPN and SVGIG (reference sequence). The CDR3 is 14 residues long. Trimming cost V 5 bases and J 8 bases, with 19 bases left between them. The material was peripheral blood mononuclear cells, obtained before any cancer treatment. The clonotype comes from a man aged 40-75 years with stage III lung adenocarcinoma. V and J are TRBV30 and TRBJ1-5, with D maybe TRBD1 (6 bases). The CDR3 DNA sequence: TGTGCCTGGGCCCGGGGGGGCGTAGAGAAGCCCCAGCATTTT. It yields the protein CAWARGGVEKPQHF.